Described below is a single T cell receptor (beta chain) sequence and its context. CDR3 length: 15 amino acids. Trimming took off 1 base at V and 2 bases at J, with 10 bases between the two ends. Looked up from germline, CDR1 is SGHTA and CDR2 is FQGNSA. This specimen comes from a study of blood T cells in healthy people across ages. Together with a sample-barcoded 5' primer, a J-beta primer mix was included in a second PCR lasting about 6 to 11 cycles. Each CDR3 protein is one row after TCRdb ran MiXCR on the 5' RACE reads. Of 650,000 to 900,000 distinct CDR3 sequences in the sample, around 62% were seen once.

The V and J genes are TRBV7-2 and TRBJ2-3; D perhaps matches TRBD2 (6 bases). The TCR sequence derives from a young man in good health. The sequenced sample consisted of blood. The CDR3 loop reads CASSLGLDFTDTQYF. The CDR3 nucleotides read TGTGCCAGCAGCTTAGGACTAGACTTCACAGATACGCAGTATTTT. The variable domain in full, completed from reference TRBV7-2 and TRBJ2-3, reads GAGVSQSPSNKVTEKGKDVELRCDPISGHTALYWYRQSLGQGLEFLIYFQGNSAPDKSGLPSDRFSAERTGGSVSTLTIQRTQQEDSAVYLCASSLGLDFTDTQYFGPGTRLTVL.